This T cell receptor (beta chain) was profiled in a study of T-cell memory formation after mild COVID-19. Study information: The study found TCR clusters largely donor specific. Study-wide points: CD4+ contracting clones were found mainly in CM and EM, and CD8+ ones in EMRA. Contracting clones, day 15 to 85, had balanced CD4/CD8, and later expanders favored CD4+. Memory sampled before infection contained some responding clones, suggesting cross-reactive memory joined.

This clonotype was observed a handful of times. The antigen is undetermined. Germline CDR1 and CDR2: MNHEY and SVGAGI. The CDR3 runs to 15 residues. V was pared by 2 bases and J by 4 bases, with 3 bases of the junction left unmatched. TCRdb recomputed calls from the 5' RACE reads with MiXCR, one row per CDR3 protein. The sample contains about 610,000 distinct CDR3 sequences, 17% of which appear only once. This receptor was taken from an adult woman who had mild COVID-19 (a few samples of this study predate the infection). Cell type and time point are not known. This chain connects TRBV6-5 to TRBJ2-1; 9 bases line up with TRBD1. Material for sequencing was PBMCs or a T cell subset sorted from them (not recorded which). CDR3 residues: CASSYRDREYNEQFF. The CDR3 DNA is TGTGCCAGCAGTTACCGGGACAGGGAATACAATGAGCAGTTCTTC.